Listed below are T cell receptor beta chains from one sample, sequenced in a study of cytomegalovirus exposure and HLA in healthy donors. TCRdb keeps only in-frame clones here, not all; method: immunoSEQ multiplex PCR. This table holds over 150,000 clones, approximately 88% found once. Sequencing was performed on PBMCs. The receptor set was obtained from a woman aged 25 to 45 in good health and CMV-seronegative. Both conserved end residues are part of each CDR3. The order of the fields is J gene, V gene, D gene, clone size, CDR3 protein, CDR3 DNA. D genes are given only for firm matches. Size tells how often a clone was seen (once, few, many) or the class of an expanded clone, and some rows leave it out.

j_call: TRBJ2-7; v_call: TRBV7-3; d_call: .; clone_size: .; cdr3_aa: CASSPGYEQYF; cdr3_nt: TGTGCCAGCAGCCCCGGTTATGAGCAGTACTTC
j_call: TRBJ2-5; v_call: TRBV18; d_call: TRBD2; clone_size: .; cdr3_aa: CASSPGLAGDQETQYF; cdr3_nt: TGTGCCAGCTCACCCGGACTAGCGGGGGACCAAGAGACCCAGTACTTC
j_call: TRBJ1-2; v_call: TRBV7-9; d_call: .; clone_size: .; cdr3_aa: CASSLEGQARYGYTF; cdr3_nt: TGTGCCAGCAGCTTAGAGGGGCAGGCGCGGTATGGCTACACCTTC
j_call: TRBJ2-5; v_call: TRBV10-2; d_call: TRBD2; clone_size: .; cdr3_aa: CASGISGREETQYF; cdr3_nt: TGCGCCAGCGGAATTAGCGGGAGGGAAGAGACCCAGTACTTC
j_call: TRBJ1-6; v_call: TRBV6-6; d_call: .; clone_size: few; cdr3_aa: CASSRVGGRDGPLHF; cdr3_nt: TGTGCCAGCAGTCGGGTAGGGGGGAGGGACGGACCCCTCCACTTT
j_call: TRBJ1-1; v_call: TRBV18; d_call: .; clone_size: .; cdr3_aa: CASSPAQWTLNTEAFF; cdr3_nt: TGTGCCAGCTCACCCGCACAGTGGACTCTGAACACTGAAGCTTTCTTT
j_call: TRBJ2-7; v_call: TRBV28; d_call: .; clone_size: .; cdr3_aa: CASRPYGQGSSYEQYF; cdr3_nt: TGTGCCAGCAGGCCGTATGGGCAGGGCAGCTCCTACGAGCAGTACTTC
j_call: TRBJ1-6; v_call: TRBV4-3; d_call: .; clone_size: .; cdr3_aa: CASNQMGGMGSPLHF; cdr3_nt: TGCGCCAGCAACCAAATGGGGGGGATGGGGTCACCCCTCCACTTT
j_call: TRBJ1-1; v_call: TRBV10-3; d_call: TRBD1; clone_size: .; cdr3_aa: CAISESNRGFSEAFF; cdr3_nt: TGTGCCATCAGTGAGTCGAACAGGGGATTCTCTGAAGCTTTCTTT
j_call: TRBJ2-3; v_call: TRBV5-1; d_call: TRBD2; clone_size: .; cdr3_aa: CASSTGLAGGLSTDTQYF; cdr3_nt: TGCGCCAGCAGCACGGGACTAGCGGGAGGACTAAGCACAGATACGCAGTATTTT
j_call: TRBJ2-2; v_call: TRBV10-3; d_call: .; clone_size: .; cdr3_aa: CAISELAENGELFF; cdr3_nt: TGTGCCATCAGTGAGTTGGCGGAAAACGGGGAGCTGTTTTTT
j_call: TRBJ2-7; v_call: TRBV7-9; d_call: TRBD1; clone_size: .; cdr3_aa: CASSIDRGYEQYF; cdr3_nt: TGTGCCAGCAGCATCGACAGGGGTTACGAGCAGTACTTC
j_call: TRBJ2-1; v_call: TRBV27; d_call: .; clone_size: .; cdr3_aa: CASSKSRGFREQFF; cdr3_nt: TGTGCCAGCAGTAAGTCGCGCGGGTTTCGTGAGCAGTTCTTC
j_call: TRBJ2-2; v_call: TRBV25-1; d_call: TRBD1; clone_size: .; cdr3_aa: CASSPQRGTGGYTGELFF; cdr3_nt: TGTGCCAGCAGTCCCCAAAGGGGGACAGGGGGGTACACCGGGGAGCTGTTTTTT
j_call: TRBJ2-7; v_call: TRBV30; d_call: .; clone_size: .; cdr3_aa: CAWRGGGGEQYF; cdr3_nt: TGTGCCTGGAGGGGAGGGGGTGGGGAGCAGTACTTC
j_call: TRBJ2-3; v_call: TRBV11-2; d_call: TRBD2; clone_size: .; cdr3_aa: CASSFEGGTSAQYF; cdr3_nt: TGTGCCAGCAGCTTCGAGGGGGGGACTAGTGCGCAGTATTTT
j_call: TRBJ2-7; v_call: TRBV9; d_call: .; clone_size: .; cdr3_aa: CASSVDTGPTYEQYF; cdr3_nt: TGTGCCAGCAGCGTAGATACAGGGCCCACCTACGAGCAGTACTTC
j_call: TRBJ1-1; v_call: TRBV29-1; d_call: .; clone_size: .; cdr3_aa: CSVFAGGVNTEAFF; cdr3_nt: TGCAGCGTTTTCGCGGGTGGCGTGAACACTGAAGCTTTCTTT
j_call: TRBJ2-2; v_call: TRBV19; d_call: .; clone_size: few; cdr3_aa: CASRPAGSPNTGELFF; cdr3_nt: TGTGCCAGTAGGCCCGCCGGGTCCCCGAACACCGGGGAGCTGTTTTTT
j_call: TRBJ2-7; v_call: TRBV30; d_call: TRBD1; clone_size: .; cdr3_aa: CAWSEGQGNEQYF; cdr3_nt: TGTGCCTGGAGTGAAGGACAGGGAAACGAGCAGTACTTC
j_call: TRBJ1-1; v_call: TRBV7-8; d_call: .; clone_size: .; cdr3_aa: CASSTYRSPMNTEAFF; cdr3_nt: TGTGCCAGCAGCACTTACAGGAGCCCCATGAACACTGAAGCTTTCTTT
j_call: TRBJ2-1; v_call: TRBV2; d_call: TRBD2; clone_size: .; cdr3_aa: CASSPGGVYNEQFF; cdr3_nt: TGTGCCAGCTCCCCTGGGGGGGTCTACAATGAGCAGTTCTTC
j_call: TRBJ1-5; v_call: TRBV6-5; d_call: TRBD1; clone_size: .; cdr3_aa: CASKLDRGSNQPQHF; cdr3_nt: TGTGCCAGCAAACTAGACAGGGGAAGCAATCAGCCCCAGCATTTT
j_call: TRBJ2-5; v_call: TRBV4-3; d_call: .; clone_size: .; cdr3_aa: CASSQSPTGMGETQYF; cdr3_nt: TGCGCCAGCAGCCAATCCCCTACAGGGATGGGAGAGACCCAGTACTTC
j_call: TRBJ1-1; v_call: TRBV14; d_call: TRBD1; clone_size: .; cdr3_aa: CASSQWTGIPYTEAFF; cdr3_nt: TGTGCCAGCAGCCAATGGACAGGTATCCCCTACACTGAAGCTTTCTTT
j_call: TRBJ2-3; v_call: TRBV19; d_call: .; clone_size: .; cdr3_aa: CASRWISSPEGDTDTQYF; cdr3_nt: TGTGCCAGTAGATGGATAAGTTCGCCGGAGGGAGACACAGATACGCAGTATTTT
j_call: TRBJ1-2; v_call: TRBV7-8; d_call: .; clone_size: .; cdr3_aa: CASSLARAQGKYYGYTF; cdr3_nt: TGTGCCAGCAGCTTAGCGAGGGCGCAGGGGAAGTACTATGGCTACACCTTC
j_call: TRBJ2-1; v_call: TRBV7-3; d_call: .; clone_size: .; cdr3_aa: CASSPPGGLRNEQFF; cdr3_nt: TGTGCCAGCAGCCCTCCAGGGGGGTTGAGGAATGAGCAGTTCTTC
j_call: TRBJ1-5; v_call: TRBV11-2; d_call: .; clone_size: .; cdr3_aa: CASSLEEGTPQHF; cdr3_nt: TGTGCCAGCAGCTTAGAGGAGGGAACGCCCCAGCATTTT
j_call: TRBJ2-7; v_call: TRBV4-1; d_call: TRBD2; clone_size: once; cdr3_aa: CASSRNAGLAGVGEQYF; cdr3_nt: TGCGCCAGCAGCCGAAACGCGGGACTAGCGGGAGTAGGCGAGCAGTACTTC
j_call: TRBJ1-2; v_call: TRBV7-9; d_call: TRBD1; clone_size: .; cdr3_aa: CASSLDPGQGYYGYTF; cdr3_nt: TGTGCCAGCAGCTTGGACCCGGGACAGGGGTACTATGGCTACACCTTC
j_call: TRBJ1-1; v_call: TRBV5-6; d_call: TRBD1; clone_size: .; cdr3_aa: CASSLETTGMSTEAFF; cdr3_nt: TGTGCCAGCAGCTTGGAAACGACAGGGATGAGCACTGAAGCTTTCTTT
j_call: TRBJ2-5; v_call: TRBV21-1; d_call: .; clone_size: .; cdr3_aa: CASSKGGGRRETQYF; cdr3_nt: TGTGCCAGCAGCAAAGGGGGAGGGAGGCGAGAGACCCAGTACTTC
j_call: TRBJ2-1; v_call: TRBV19; d_call: TRBD1; clone_size: .; cdr3_aa: CASTNRDRVYEQFF; cdr3_nt: TGTGCCAGTACAAACCGGGACAGGGTCTATGAGCAGTTCTTC
j_call: TRBJ2-7; v_call: TRBV2; d_call: TRBD1; clone_size: .; cdr3_aa: CASSTGQGAYEQYF; cdr3_nt: TGTGCCAGCAGTACCGGACAGGGGGCGTACGAGCAGTACTTC
j_call: TRBJ1-4; v_call: TRBV5-6; d_call: .; clone_size: .; cdr3_aa: CASSLGRGNEKLFF; cdr3_nt: TGTGCCAGCAGTTTGGGGCGGGGTAATGAAAAACTGTTTTTT
j_call: TRBJ2-7; v_call: TRBV5-4; d_call: TRBD1; clone_size: .; cdr3_aa: CASSPRQGAAYEQYF; cdr3_nt: TGTGCCAGCAGCCCGAGACAGGGGGCGGCCTACGAGCAGTACTTC
j_call: TRBJ2-3; v_call: TRBV9; d_call: .; clone_size: .; cdr3_aa: CASSLLGSRQEDTQYF; cdr3_nt: TGTGCCAGCAGCCTACTGGGGAGCCGACAGGAGGATACGCAGTATTTT
j_call: TRBJ2-1; v_call: TRBV7-2; d_call: .; clone_size: .; cdr3_aa: CASSLGQALNEQFF; cdr3_nt: TGTGCCAGCAGCTTAGGTCAGGCCCTCAATGAGCAGTTCTTC